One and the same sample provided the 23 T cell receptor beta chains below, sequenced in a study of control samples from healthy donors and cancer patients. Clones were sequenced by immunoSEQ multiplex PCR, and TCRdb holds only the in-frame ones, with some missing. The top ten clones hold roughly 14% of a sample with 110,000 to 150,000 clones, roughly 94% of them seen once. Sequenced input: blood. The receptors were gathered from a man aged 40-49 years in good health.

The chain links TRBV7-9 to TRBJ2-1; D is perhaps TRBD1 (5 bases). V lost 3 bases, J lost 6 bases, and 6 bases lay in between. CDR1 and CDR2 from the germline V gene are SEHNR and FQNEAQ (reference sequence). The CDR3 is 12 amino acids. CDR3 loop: CASSFTGNEQFF. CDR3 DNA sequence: TGTGCCAGCAGCTTTACAGGCAATGAGCAGTTCTTC. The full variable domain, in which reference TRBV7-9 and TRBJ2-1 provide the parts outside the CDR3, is DTGVSQNPRHKITKRGQNVTFRCDPISEHNRLYWYRQTLGQGPEFLTYFQNEAQLEKSRLLSDRFSAERPKGSFSTLEIQRTEQGDSAMYLCASSFTGNEQFFGPGTRLTVL.

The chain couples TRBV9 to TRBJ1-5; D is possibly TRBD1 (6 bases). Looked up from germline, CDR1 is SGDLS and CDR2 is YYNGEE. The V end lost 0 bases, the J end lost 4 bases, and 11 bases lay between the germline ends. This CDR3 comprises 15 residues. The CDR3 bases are TGTGCCAGCAGCGTAGCAGGGGCGCAGAATCAGCCCCAGCATTTT. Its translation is CASSVAGAQNQPQHF. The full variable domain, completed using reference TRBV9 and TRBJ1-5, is DSGVTQTPKHLITATGQRVTLRCSPRSGDLSVYWYQQSLDQGLQFLIQYYNGEERAKGNILERFSAQQFPDLHSELNLSSLELGDSALYFCASSVAGAQNQPQHFGDGTRLSIL.

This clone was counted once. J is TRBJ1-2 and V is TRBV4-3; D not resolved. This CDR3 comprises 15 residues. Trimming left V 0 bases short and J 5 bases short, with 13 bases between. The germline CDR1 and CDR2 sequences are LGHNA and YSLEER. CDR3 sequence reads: CASSQDRGVTYGYTF. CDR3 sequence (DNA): TGCGCCAGCAGCCAAGATCGTGGAGTAACGTATGGCTACACCTTC.

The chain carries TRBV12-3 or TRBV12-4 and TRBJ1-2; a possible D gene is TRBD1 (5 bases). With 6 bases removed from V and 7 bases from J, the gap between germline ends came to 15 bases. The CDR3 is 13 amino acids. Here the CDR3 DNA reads TGTGCCAGCAGGGAACAGGTGTTGGGTGGCTACACCTTC. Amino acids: CASREQVLGGYTF.

Here the CDR3 reads CASSYGGDSPLHF. CDR3 DNA: TGTGCCAGCAGTTACGGGGGGGATTCACCCCTCCACTTT. This chain links TRBV6-6 with TRBJ1-6, with D tentatively TRBD1 (5 bases). The CDR3 has 13 amino acids. With 2 bases removed from V and 8 bases from J, the gap between germline ends came to 7 bases. Germline CDR1 and CDR2: MNHNY and SVGAGI (reference sequence).

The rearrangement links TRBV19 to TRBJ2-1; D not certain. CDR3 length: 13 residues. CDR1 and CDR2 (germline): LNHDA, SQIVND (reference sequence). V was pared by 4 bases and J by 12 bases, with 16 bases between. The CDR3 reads CASSTSILLGQFF. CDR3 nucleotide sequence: TGTGCCAGTAGTACTTCGATCCTACTCGGGCAGTTCTTC.

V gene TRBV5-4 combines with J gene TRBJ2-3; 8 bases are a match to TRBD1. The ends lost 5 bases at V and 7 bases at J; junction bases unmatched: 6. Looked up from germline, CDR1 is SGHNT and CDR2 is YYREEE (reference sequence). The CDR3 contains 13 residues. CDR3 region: CASRGQETNTQYF. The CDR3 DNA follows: TGTGCCAGCAGGGGACAGGAGACTAATACGCAGTATTTT.

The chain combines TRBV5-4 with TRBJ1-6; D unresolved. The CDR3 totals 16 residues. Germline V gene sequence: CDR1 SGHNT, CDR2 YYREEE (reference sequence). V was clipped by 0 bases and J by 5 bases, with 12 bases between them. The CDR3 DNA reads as TGTGCCAGCAGCTTGGGACCCCGGGGAAATAATTCACCCCTCCACTTT. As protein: CASSLGPRGNNSPLHF.

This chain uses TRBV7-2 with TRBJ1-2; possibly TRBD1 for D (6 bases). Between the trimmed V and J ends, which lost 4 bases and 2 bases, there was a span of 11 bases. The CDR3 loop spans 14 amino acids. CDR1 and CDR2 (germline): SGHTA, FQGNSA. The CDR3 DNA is TGTGCCAGCAGCTGGGCAGGGGCGAACTATGGCTACACCTTC. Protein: CASSWAGANYGYTF.

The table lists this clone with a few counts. The CDR3 region is CASSQASTSGRAWYEQYF. CDR3 DNA sequence: TGCGCCAGCAGCCAAGCTTCGACTAGCGGGAGGGCCTGGTACGAGCAGTACTTC. V is TRBV4-1 and J is TRBJ2-7, with 14 bases lining up with TRBD2. Germline CDR1 MGHRA, CDR2 YSYEKL. The J segment lost 4 bases and the V segment lost 1 base, leaving 9 bases of the junction unmatched. This CDR3 is 18 amino acids long.

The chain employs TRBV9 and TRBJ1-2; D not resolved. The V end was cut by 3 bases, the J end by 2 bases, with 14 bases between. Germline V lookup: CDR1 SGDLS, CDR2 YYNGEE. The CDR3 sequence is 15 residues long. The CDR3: CASSAAQKANYGYTF. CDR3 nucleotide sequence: TGTGCCAGCAGCGCTGCCCAGAAGGCAAACTATGGCTACACCTTC.

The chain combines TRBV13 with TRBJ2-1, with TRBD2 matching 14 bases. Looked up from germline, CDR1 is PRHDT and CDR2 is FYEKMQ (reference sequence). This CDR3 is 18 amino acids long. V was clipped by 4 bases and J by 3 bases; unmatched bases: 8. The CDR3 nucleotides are TGTGCCAGCAGCTGGGGGACTAGCGGGGGATCATTCTACAATGAGCAGTTCTTC. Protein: CASSWGTSGGSFYNEQFF.

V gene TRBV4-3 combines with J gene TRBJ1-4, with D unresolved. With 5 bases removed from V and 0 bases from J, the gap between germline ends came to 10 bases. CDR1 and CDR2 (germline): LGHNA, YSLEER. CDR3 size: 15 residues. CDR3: CASSYGLATNEKLFF. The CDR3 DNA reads TGCGCCAGCAGCTATGGCCTCGCAACTAATGAAAAACTGTTTTTT.

The CDR3 loop is CASSPWGPDTGELFF. The CDR3, as DNA: TGCGCCAGCAGTCCGTGGGGTCCGGATACCGGGGAGCTGTTTTTT. The V and J genes are TRBV5-1 and TRBJ2-2; D gene unclear. The V gene's germline CDR1 is SGHRS and CDR2 YFSETQ. Trimming removed 5 bases at V and 5 bases at J, with 16 bases between. The CDR3 consists of 15 residues.

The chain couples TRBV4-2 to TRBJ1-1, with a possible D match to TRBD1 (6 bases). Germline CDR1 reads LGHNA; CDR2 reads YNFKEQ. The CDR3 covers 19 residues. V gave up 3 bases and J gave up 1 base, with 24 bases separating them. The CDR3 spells CASSHYSKGGLNGNTEAFF. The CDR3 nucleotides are TGTGCCAGCAGCCATTACTCAAAGGGGGGATTAAACGGGAACACTGAAGCTTTCTTT.

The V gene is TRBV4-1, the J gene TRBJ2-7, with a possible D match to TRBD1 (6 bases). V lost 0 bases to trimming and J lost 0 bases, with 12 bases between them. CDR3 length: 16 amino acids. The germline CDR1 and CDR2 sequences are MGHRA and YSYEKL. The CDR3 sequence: CASSQEWTEDSYEQYF. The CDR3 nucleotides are TGCGCCAGCAGCCAAGAATGGACAGAAGACTCCTACGAGCAGTACTTC.

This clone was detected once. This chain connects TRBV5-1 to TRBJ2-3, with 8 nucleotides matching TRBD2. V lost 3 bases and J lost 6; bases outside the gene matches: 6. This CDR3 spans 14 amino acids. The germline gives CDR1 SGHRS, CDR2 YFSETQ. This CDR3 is CASSWSGSMDTQYF. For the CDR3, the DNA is TGCGCCAGCAGCTGGAGCGGGAGTATGGATACGCAGTATTTT.

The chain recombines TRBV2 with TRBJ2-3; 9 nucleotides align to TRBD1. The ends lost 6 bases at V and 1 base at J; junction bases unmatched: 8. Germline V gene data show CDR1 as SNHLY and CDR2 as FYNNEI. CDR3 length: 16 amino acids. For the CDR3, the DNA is TGTGCCAGCAGGTCGACAGGGGGACACCGCACAGATACGCAGTATTTT. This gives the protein CASRSTGGHRTDTQYF.

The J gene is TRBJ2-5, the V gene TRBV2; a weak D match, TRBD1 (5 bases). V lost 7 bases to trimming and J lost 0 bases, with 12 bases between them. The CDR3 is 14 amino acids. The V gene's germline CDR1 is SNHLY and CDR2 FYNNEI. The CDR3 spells CASKLGVDQETQYF. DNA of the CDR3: TGTGCCAGCAAATTAGGGGTAGACCAAGAGACCCAGTACTTC.

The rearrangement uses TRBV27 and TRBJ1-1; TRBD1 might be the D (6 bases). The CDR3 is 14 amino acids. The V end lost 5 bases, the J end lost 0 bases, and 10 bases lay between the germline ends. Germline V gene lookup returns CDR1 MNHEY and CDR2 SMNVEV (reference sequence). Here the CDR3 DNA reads TGTGCCAGCAGTGAGGGGGGGGTGAACACTGAAGCTTTCTTT. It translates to CASSEGGVNTEAFF.

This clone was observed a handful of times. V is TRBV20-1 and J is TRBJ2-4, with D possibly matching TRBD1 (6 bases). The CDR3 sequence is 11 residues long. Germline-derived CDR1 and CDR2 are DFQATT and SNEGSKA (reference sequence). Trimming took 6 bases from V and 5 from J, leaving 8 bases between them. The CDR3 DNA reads TGCAGTGCAAGACAGGAAAACATTCAGTACTTC. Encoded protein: CSARQENIQYF.

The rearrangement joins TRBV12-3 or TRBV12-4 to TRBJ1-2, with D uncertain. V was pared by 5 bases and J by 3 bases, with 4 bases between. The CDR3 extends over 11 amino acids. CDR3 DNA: TGTGCCAGCAGTCGCGACTATGGCTACACCTTC. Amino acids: CASSRDYGYTF.

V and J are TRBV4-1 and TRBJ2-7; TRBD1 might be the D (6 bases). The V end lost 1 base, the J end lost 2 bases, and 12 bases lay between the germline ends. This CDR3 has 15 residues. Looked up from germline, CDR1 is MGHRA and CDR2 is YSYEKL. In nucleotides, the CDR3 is TGCGCCAGCAGCCAAGGGCCAGGGGCTCCCTACGAGCAGTACTTC. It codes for CASSQGPGAPYEQYF.